The rows below give T cell receptor beta chains drawn from one sample of a study of PD-1 blockade in classical Hodgkin lymphoma. Method: immunoSEQ multiplex PCR; TCRdb's copy keeps in-frame clones and lacks some. This repertoire shows about 46,000 clones, 80% found once; its top ten account for roughly 22%. Sequenced material: peripheral blood mononuclear cells (PBMCs), taken before the second cycle of nivolumab. The receptor set was obtained from a human donor with classical Hodgkin lymphoma. The CDR3 runs from the conserved cysteine through the conserved F or W.

v_call	cdr3_aa
TRBV11-2	CASSSREGDSYNEQFF
TRBV19	CASSPGSGGRGNEQFF
TRBV5-6	CASSLNGVFSSYEQYF
TRBV11-2	CASSLDRSGQPQHF
TRBV5-1	CASSYGTGLNTDTQYF
TRBV2	CASGAYTGELFF
TRBV27	CASSSWTGSNQPQHF
TRBV4-2	CASSQESLAGADTQYF
TRBV9	CASSAGLAGSGEQYF
TRBV5-1	CASSLGTSGSLSYEQYF
TRBV19	CASSPRQGNSGANVLTF
TRBV19	CASRRNRDEKLFF
TRBV28	CASSAPRDRGLETQYF
TRBV9	CASTLTLAGNNEQFF
TRBV29-1	CSGTVPGELFF
TRBV6-1	CASSELSYGYTF
TRBV6-5	CASSEGYEQYF
TRBV18	CASSERTQDEKLFF
TRBV11-2	CASSPSARGGADTQYF
TRBV5-8	CASSVPFGTGYYEQYF
TRBV6-5	CASTGGGGTEAFF
TRBV4-1	CASSSRQDSSYNEQFF
TRBV7-6	CASSLGEGEAYEQYF
TRBV4-2	CASSQDLPGGTTGNTIYF
TRBV6-1	CASSRTGTPGETQYF
TRBV11-3	CASSLAYPSGGTGELFF
TRBV27	CASSYIAGGPGYEQYF
TRBV7-8	CASSSDRGAYGYTF
TRBV5-4	CASSFRGPKSYEQYF
TRBV19	CASSLTGRSTEAFF
TRBV4-3	CASSQDRGGIEQYF
TRBV29-1	CSVSHRDREDYGYTF
TRBV4-2	CASSQSPGTGGGGGYTF
TRBV6-4	CASSPQANYGYTF
TRBV25-1	CASSDGGTYTEAFF
TRBV29-1	CSVRPGQRTDTQYF
TRBV14	CASSQDGGETQYF
TRBV18	CASSPSGYGSGGSPLHF
TRBV13	CASSLALGRNTEAFF
TRBV14	CASSQQTGLKGYGYTF
TRBV7-2	CASSDSSGGGYEQYF
TRBV29-1	CSVVQATSSTDTQYF
TRBV6-5	CASRQQRDTEAFF
TRBV5-1	CASSLLPGQETQYF
TRBV19	CATRDRGSTNEKLFF
TRBV5-4	CASSLRRGAGVRETQYF
TRBV9	CASSVATLAANTGELFF
TRBV14	CASSQDLAVSGNTIYF
TRBV5-5	CASSLSNRREAAGSGYTF
TRBV28	CASSPPETMNAKLFF